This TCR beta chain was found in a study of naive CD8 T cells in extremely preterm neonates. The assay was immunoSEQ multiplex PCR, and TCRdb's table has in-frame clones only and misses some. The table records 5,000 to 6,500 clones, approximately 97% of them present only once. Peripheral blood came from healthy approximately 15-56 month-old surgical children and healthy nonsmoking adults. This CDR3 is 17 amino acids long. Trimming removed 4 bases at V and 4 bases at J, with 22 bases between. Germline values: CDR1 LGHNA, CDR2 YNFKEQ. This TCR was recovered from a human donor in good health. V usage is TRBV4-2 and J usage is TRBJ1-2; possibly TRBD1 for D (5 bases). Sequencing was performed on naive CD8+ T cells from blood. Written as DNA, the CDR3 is TGTGCCAGCAGCCCCTCACGGGCAGGGTGGGAGGGCTATGGCTACACCTTC. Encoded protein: CASSPSRAGWEGYGYTF.